A single sample is the source of the 3 T cell receptor beta chains below, sequenced in a study of T-cell memory formation after mild COVID-19. From the 5' RACE reads, TCRdb called clonotypes with MiXCR, one entry per CDR3 protein. The sample contains over 350,000 distinct CDR3 sequences, approximately 24% of which appear only once. The sequenced sample was PBMCs or a T cell subset sorted from them (not recorded which). The receptors stem from an adult woman who had mild COVID-19 (a few samples of this study predate the infection). Cell type and time point are not known.

This clonotype was counted a single time. The chain couples TRBV30 to TRBJ1-1; D is undetermined. CDR3 length: 13 amino acids. The ends were cut back, 4 bases at V and 0 bases at J, with 9 bases in the middle. Germline V gene sequence: CDR1 GTSNPN, CDR2 SVGIG (reference sequence). This CDR3 reads CAWKPFMNTEAFF. CDR3 coding DNA: TGTGCCTGGAAACCCTTCATGAACACTGAAGCTTTCTTT.

Worth noting for this clonotype: Given a much more abundant clone one base away, this may be a read error. The genes are TRBV7-3 and TRBJ1-1, with D perhaps matching TRBD1 (5 bases). Germline assignment: CDR1 SGHTA and CDR2 FQGTGA. V was shortened by 5 bases and J by 5 bases, with 15 bases between the two germline ends. CDR3 length: 14 amino acids. The CDR3 is CASSPGRAKTEAFF. Here the CDR3 DNA reads TGTGCCAGCAGCCCGGGACGAGCCAAAACTGAAGCTTTCTTT. Full variable domain (remainder filled in from reference TRBV7-3 and TRBJ1-1): GAGVSQTPSNKVTEKGKYVELRCDPISGHTALYWYRQSLGQGPEFLIYFQGTGAADDSGLPNDRFFAVRPEGSVSTLKIQRTERGDSAVYLCASSPGRAKTEAFFGQGTRLTVV.

This chain links TRBV6-1 with TRBJ2-7; 7 bases fit TRBD1. The ends lost 2 bases at V and 2 bases at J; junction bases unmatched: 3. In germline, CDR1 is MNHNS, CDR2 SASEGT. CDR3 size: 14 residues. CDR3 nucleotides: TGTGCCAGCAGTGAACCGGGGACAGCCTACGAGCAGTACTTC. Protein sequence: CASSEPGTAYEQYF.